Each of the 27 T cell receptor beta chains below was sequenced from the same sample in a study of blood T cell repertoires in COVID-19 (TCRdb year 2020). Libraries were made using the immunoSEQ multiplex PCR assay. TCRdb retrieved this table from immuneACCESS and kept in-frame rearrangements only. Not all clones are present; in checked studies, unresolved V genes account for under half, and no reason is known for the remainder. The sample has 200,000 to 300,000 clones on record, 80% to 85% of them singletons. In total, the top ten clones hold under 5.5% of the sample. The source material was peripheral blood. The origin of the receptors is a man aged 60 to 69 with acute or convalescent COVID-19.

The chain uses TRBV14 and TRBJ1-2; D possibly corresponds to TRBD1 (5 bases). CDR1 is SGHDN and CDR2 is FVKESK in the germline V gene. The CDR3 runs to 15 residues. V was pared by 2 bases and J by 4 bases, with 14 bases between. The CDR3 coding sequence is TGTGCCAGCAGCCAAAAGGGAACAGGACCCTATGGCTACACCTTC. As protein: CASSQKGTGPYGYTF.

The chain couples TRBV28 to TRBJ1-2; 8 bases agree with TRBD1. This CDR3 is built from 15 residues. Germline V gives CDR1 MDHEN, CDR2 SYDVKM. V shed 4 bases, J shed 6 bases, and the junction held 10 bases outside the gene matches. The CDR3 coding sequence is TGTGCCAGCAGTTCCTTTCGGACAGGGCGCCATGGCTACACCTTC. It translates to CASSSFRTGRHGYTF.

This clone showed up just once. This chain joins TRBV6-1 and TRBJ2-1; 13 nucleotides agree with TRBD2. The CDR3 length is 18 residues. The ends lost 4 bases at V and 1 base at J; junction bases unmatched: 7. The germline V gene has CDR1 MNHNS and CDR2 SASEGT. The CDR3 loop reads CASSVGLAGLASYNEQFF. Written as DNA, the CDR3 is TGTGCCAGCAGTGTGGGACTAGCGGGACTCGCGTCCTACAATGAGCAGTTCTTC.

The sample holds one count of this clone. This chain connects TRBV30 to TRBJ2-3; 10 bases agree with TRBD1. CDR1 and CDR2 (germline): GTSNPN, SVGIG (reference sequence). The CDR3 extends over 14 amino acids. V shed 5 bases, J shed 0 bases, and the junction held 2 bases outside the gene matches. Here the CDR3 DNA reads TGTGCCTGGGGGACAGGGGAAAGCACAGATACGCAGTATTTT. This translates into CAWGTGESTDTQYF.

This chain connects TRBV5-1 to TRBJ2-2, with 7 positions matching TRBD2. The ends lost 4 bases at V and 5 bases at J; junction bases unmatched: 5. The CDR3 extends over 14 amino acids. Germline loops: CDR1 SGHRS, CDR2 YFSETQ. This CDR3 is CASSLEAGTGELFF. For the CDR3, the DNA is TGCGCCAGCAGCCTGGAAGCGGGGACCGGGGAGCTGTTTTTT.

The chain uses TRBV7-9 and TRBJ2-1; tentative D call: TRBD1 (6 bases). In germline, CDR1 is SEHNR, CDR2 FQNEAQ (reference sequence). Trimming left V 1 base short and J 2 bases short, with 9 bases between. CDR3 length: 15 residues. The CDR3 region has the DNA TGTGCCAGCAGCTTAGGAGGGGGACCCTACAATGAGCAGTTCTTC. It codes for CASSLGGGPYNEQFF.

This clone was counted between two and nine times. The V gene is TRBV27, the J gene TRBJ1-1; 7 bases align to TRBD1. The CDR3 is 15 amino acids. Germline V gives CDR1 MNHEY, CDR2 SMNVEV (reference sequence). Germline trimming cut 5 bases from V and 1 base from J; bases unmatched to any gene: 7. For the CDR3, the DNA is TGTGCCAGCAGTAGCCGACAGGGCAGGAACACTGAAGCTTTCTTT. Protein: CASSSRQGRNTEAFF.

The CDR3 coding sequence is TGCGCCAGCAGTGGAACTAGCGGATACTACGAGCAGTACTTC. Translated: CASSGTSGYYEQYF. The chain uses TRBV10-2 and TRBJ2-7; 8 nucleotides agree with TRBD2. V lost 4 bases and J lost 3; bases outside the gene matches: 5. Germline V gene data show CDR1 as WSHSY and CDR2 as SAAADI. This CDR3 spans 14 amino acids.

The chain combines TRBV9 with TRBJ2-7; TRBD2 agrees at 9 bases. This CDR3 is built from 15 residues. Germline V gives CDR1 SGDLS, CDR2 YYNGEE. With V trimmed by 3 bases and J by 6 bases, 10 bases remained unmatched. The DNA of the CDR3 is TGTGCCAGCAGCGGAGGGACTAGCTGGACCTCCGAGCAGTACTTC. As protein: CASSGGTSWTSEQYF.

The chain is built from TRBV29-1 and TRBJ2-5; a weak D match, TRBD1 (6 bases). CDR3 length: 12 residues. The germline V gene has CDR1 SQVTM and CDR2 ANQGSEA. V lost 6 bases and J lost 5, with 13 bases in between. This chain's CDR3 is CSVPDRRETQYF. The CDR3 DNA follows: TGCAGCGTCCCTGACAGGCGCGAGACCCAGTACTTC.

Remarks on this clone: At one end the junction does not follow the germline gene, possibly because of a read error. Other nucleotide sequences in the sample specify the same CDR3. The chain combines TRBV4-2 with TRBJ1-2; no reliable D call. The CDR3 has 17 amino acids. Per germline, CDR1 LGHNA and CDR2 YNFKEQ. CDR3 sequence: CASSQDLAGMASYGYTF. For the CDR3, the DNA is TGTGCCAGCAGCCAAGATTTAGCGGGAATGGCTAGCTATGGATACACCTTC.

The chain links TRBV19 to TRBJ2-3, with 9 bases that match TRBD2. The V gene's germline CDR1 is LNHDA and CDR2 SQIVND (reference sequence). V was pared by 3 bases and J by 2 bases, with 6 bases of the junction left unmatched. The CDR3 covers 16 residues. The CDR3 loop is CASSIGLAGPTDTQYF. The CDR3, as DNA: TGTGCCAGTAGTATCGGGCTAGCGGGGCCCACAGATACGCAGTATTTT.

The chain links TRBV20-1 to TRBJ2-7; 7 positions agree with TRBD1. Looked up from germline, CDR1 is DFQATT and CDR2 is SNEGSKA (reference sequence). V lost 0 bases, J lost 9 bases, and 2 bases stayed unmatched. The CDR3 runs to 11 residues. The CDR3 reads CSARDQGVQYF. The CDR3 DNA follows: TGCAGTGCTAGAGACCAGGGGGTGCAGTACTTC.

The chain employs TRBV7-2 and TRBJ1-5, with D tentatively TRBD1 (5 bases). Germline CDR1 is SGHTA and CDR2 is FQGNSA. V dropped 2 bases and J dropped 4 bases, with 12 bases sitting between them. The CDR3 sequence is 15 residues long. The chain's CDR3 is CASSLSQGGNQPQHF. In DNA form, the CDR3 reads TGTGCCAGCAGCTTATCCCAGGGTGGGAATCAGCCCCAGCATTTT.

The chain recombines TRBV3-1 (or the pseudogene TRBV3-2) with TRBJ1-1, with TRBD1 matching 10 bases. Germline trimming cut 1 base from V and 3 bases from J; bases unmatched to any gene: 2. The germline V gene encodes CDR1 LGHDT and CDR2 YNNKEL (reference sequence). CDR3 length: 15 residues. CDR3: CASSQAGTGDTEAFF. The CDR3 DNA sequence: TGTGCCAGCAGCCAAGCCGGGACAGGGGACACTGAAGCTTTCTTT.

This clone has a single count. The chain carries TRBV7-8 and TRBJ1-2; no clear D. Trimming cost V 3 bases and J 4 bases, with 18 bases left between them. The CDR3 has 16 amino acids. Germline CDR1 SGHVS, CDR2 FQNEAQ. The CDR3 region is CASSFSHDPMSYGYTF. In DNA, the CDR3 is TGTGCCAGCAGCTTCTCCCACGATCCCATGAGCTATGGCTACACCTTC. The variable domain in full, completed from reference TRBV7-8 and TRBJ1-2, reads GAGVSQSPRYKVAKRGQDVALRCDPISGHVSLFWYQQALGQGPEFLTYFQNEAQLDKSGLPSDRFFAERPEGSVSTLKIQRTQQEDSAVYLCASSFSHDPMSYGYTFGSGTRLTVV.

This clone was counted a few times. This chain connects TRBV2 to TRBJ2-2; perhaps TRBD1 as D (6 bases). The CDR3 has 15 amino acids. Trimming removed 6 bases at V and 7 bases at J, with 18 bases between. Germline lookup yields CDR1 SNHLY and CDR2 FYNNEI. The CDR3 spells CASRGLRGPGGELFF. The CDR3 DNA sequence: TGTGCCAGCAGGGGCCTCAGGGGCCCGGGCGGGGAGCTGTTTTTT. Looking up the rest from reference TRBV2 and TRBJ2-2 gives the full variable domain: EPEVTQTPSHQVTQMGQEVILRCVPISNHLYFYWYRQILGQKVEFLVSFYNNEISEKSEIFDDQFSVERPDGSNFTLKIRSTKLEDSAMYFCASRGLRGPGGELFFGEGSRLTVL.

The CDR3 spells CASSRDSGYTF. The CDR3 DNA reads TGCGCCAGCAGCCGGGACAGCGGCTACACCTTC. The rearrangement links TRBV4-1 to TRBJ1-2; 7 nucleotides align to TRBD1. The V segment lost 4 bases and the J segment 8 bases; nucleotides outside the gene matches: 1. CDR1 and CDR2 from the germline V gene are MGHRA and YSYEKL. The CDR3 runs 11 residues.

With respect to this clone: One junction end does not reproduce the germline sequence, and a read error may be involved. The chain joins TRBV30 to TRBJ2-7; 9 bases match TRBD2. The CDR3 runs to 11 residues. The germline gives CDR1 GTSNPN, CDR2 SVGIG (reference sequence). CDR3 bases: TGTGCCTGGAGTTTTGCTAGCGGGGTGGGTTTC. Translating it yields CAWSFASGVGF.

V usage is TRBV19 and J usage is TRBJ2-7; the match to TRBD2 covers 10 bases. There are 15 residues in the CDR3. The junction had 10 bases not matched to a gene; V was cut back by 7 bases and J by 4 bases. Germline V gene lookup returns CDR1 LNHDA and CDR2 SQIVND (reference sequence). CDR3 region: CASTQGASGSYEQYF. In DNA form, the CDR3 reads TGTGCCAGTACCCAGGGGGCTAGCGGGAGTTACGAGCAGTACTTC. The whole variable domain, remainder taken from reference TRBV19 and TRBJ2-7, is DGGITQSPKYLFRKEGQNVTLSCEQNLNHDAMYWYRQDPGQGLRLIYYSQIVNDFQKGDIAEGYSVSREKKESFPLTVTSAQKNPTAFYLCASTQGASGSYEQYFGPGTRLTVT.

At least ten counts were recorded for this clone. V and J are TRBV2 and TRBJ2-7, with 11 bases aligning to TRBD2. The trim removed 6 bases at V and 0 bases at J, leaving 10 bases unmatched. This CDR3 region has 17 residues. The germline CDR1 and CDR2 sequences are SNHLY and FYNNEI. This CDR3 reads CASSAPGLAAGSYEQYF. The CDR3 nucleotides are TGTGCCAGCAGCGCTCCGGGACTAGCGGCGGGCTCCTACGAGCAGTACTTC.

This clone was picked up one time. V gene TRBV18 combines with J gene TRBJ2-5, with 7 bases identical to TRBD2. The junction had 4 bases not matched to a gene; V was cut back by 2 bases and J by 1 base. In germline, CDR1 is KGHSH, CDR2 LQKENI. CDR3 length: 15 amino acids. The CDR3 coding sequence is TGTGCCAGCTCACCAGACTCTAGCGGCCAAGAGACCCAGTACTTC. The encoded protein is CASSPDSSGQETQYF.

In its sample, this clone was seen a few times. The gene calls are TRBV6-1 and TRBJ2-6; no firm D call. Trimming left V 2 bases short and J 3 bases short, with 5 bases between. Germline V gives CDR1 MNHNS, CDR2 SASEGT. The CDR3 has 14 amino acids. The CDR3 here is CASSEYGGANVLTF. CDR3 DNA sequence: TGTGCCAGCAGTGAATACGGTGGGGCCAACGTCCTGACTTTC.

J is TRBJ1-1 and V is TRBV10-3, with a weak D call TRBD1 (6 bases). The CDR3 extends over 15 amino acids. V dropped 2 bases and J dropped 3 bases, with 13 bases sitting between them. Germline V gene lookup returns CDR1 ENHRY and CDR2 SYGVKD. CDR3 sequence: CAISELGGRDTEAFF. CDR3 coding DNA: TGTGCCATCAGTGAGCTCGGGGGGCGCGACACTGAAGCTTTCTTT.

This rearrangement joins TRBV6-2 or TRBV6-3 to TRBJ1-5, with a possible D match to TRBD1 (6 bases). From germline, CDR1 is MNHEY and CDR2 SVGEGT. The CDR3 has 13 amino acids. Between the trimmed V and J ends, which lost 3 bases and 7 bases, there was a span of 10 bases. CDR3 loop: CASSYGQTQPQHF. The CDR3, as DNA: TGTGCCAGCAGTTATGGACAGACGCAGCCCCAGCATTTT.

This chain connects TRBV5-4 to TRBJ2-1, with TRBD2 matching over 11 bases. V was clipped by 3 bases and J by 0 bases; unmatched bases: 5. Per the germline V gene, CDR1 is SGHNT and CDR2 is YYREEE (reference sequence). CDR3 size: 17 residues. CDR3 residues: CASSSYSGGASYNEQFF. CDR3 nucleotide sequence: TGTGCCAGCAGCTCCTATAGCGGGGGGGCCTCCTACAATGAGCAGTTCTTC.

This clone showed up just a few times. The chain is built from TRBV7-2 and TRBJ2-7, with TRBD2 matching over 8 bases. Germline V CDR1 and CDR2: SGHTA, FQGNSA. The CDR3 runs to 15 residues. Losses at the gene ends were 1 base for V and 2 bases for J; bases not matched to a gene: 4. CDR3 sequence: CASSLVGAGAYEQYF. The CDR3 bases are TGTGCCAGCAGCTTAGTAGGAGCGGGAGCCTACGAGCAGTACTTC.